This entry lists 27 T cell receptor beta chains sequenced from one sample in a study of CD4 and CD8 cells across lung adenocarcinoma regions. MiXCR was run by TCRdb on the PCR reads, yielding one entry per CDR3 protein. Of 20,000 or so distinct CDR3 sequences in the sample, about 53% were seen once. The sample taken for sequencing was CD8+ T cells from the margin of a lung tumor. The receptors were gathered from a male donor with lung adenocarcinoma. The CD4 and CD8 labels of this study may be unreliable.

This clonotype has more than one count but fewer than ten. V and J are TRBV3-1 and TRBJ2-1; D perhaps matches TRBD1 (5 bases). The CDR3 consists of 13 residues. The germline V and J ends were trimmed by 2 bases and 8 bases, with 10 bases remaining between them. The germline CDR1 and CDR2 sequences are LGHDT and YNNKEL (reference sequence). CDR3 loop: CASSQSRVHEQFF. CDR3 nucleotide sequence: TGTGCCAGCAGCCAATCCAGGGTCCATGAGCAGTTCTTC.

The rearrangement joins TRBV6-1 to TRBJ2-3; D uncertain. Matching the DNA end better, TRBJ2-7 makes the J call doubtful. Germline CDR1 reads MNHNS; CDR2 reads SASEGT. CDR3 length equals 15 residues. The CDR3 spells CASSPWPSVTDTQYF. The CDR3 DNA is TGTGCCAGCAGTCCATGGCCCTCGGTCACAGATACGCAGTACTTC.

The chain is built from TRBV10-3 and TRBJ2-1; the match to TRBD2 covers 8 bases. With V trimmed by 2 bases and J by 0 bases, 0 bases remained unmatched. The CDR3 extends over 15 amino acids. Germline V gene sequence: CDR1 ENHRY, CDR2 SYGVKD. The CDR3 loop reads CAISEREGSYNEQFF. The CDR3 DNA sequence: TGTGCCATCAGTGAGCGGGAGGGCTCCTACAATGAGCAGTTCTTC.

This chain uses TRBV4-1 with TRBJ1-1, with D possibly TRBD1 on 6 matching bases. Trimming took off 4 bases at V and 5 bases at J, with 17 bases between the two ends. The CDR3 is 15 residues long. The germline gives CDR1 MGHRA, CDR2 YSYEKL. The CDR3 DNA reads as TGCGCCAGCAGCCGAGCGGGAGGGGGGAGGACTGAAGCTTTCTTT. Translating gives CASSRAGGGRTEAFF.

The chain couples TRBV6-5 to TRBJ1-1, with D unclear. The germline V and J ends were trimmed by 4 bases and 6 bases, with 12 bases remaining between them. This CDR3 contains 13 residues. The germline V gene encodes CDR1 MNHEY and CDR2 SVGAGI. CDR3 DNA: TGTGCCAGCAGTTTCCGGGCTCCCGCTGAAGCTTTCTTT. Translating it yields CASSFRAPAEAFF.

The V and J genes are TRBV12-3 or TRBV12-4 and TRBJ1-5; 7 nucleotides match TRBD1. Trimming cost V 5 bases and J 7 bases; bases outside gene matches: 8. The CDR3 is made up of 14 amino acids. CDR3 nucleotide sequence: TGTGCCAGCAGTGAGAACAGGGGAAGGCAGCCCCAGCATTTT. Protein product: CASSENRGRQPQHF.

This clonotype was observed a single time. The DNA of the CDR3 is TGTGCCAGCAGTGAAACTGCGTTCCCTCGTTTCGAGCAGTACTTC. Its translation is CASSETAFPRFEQYF. This rearrangement joins TRBV6-1 to TRBJ2-5; D not certain. Gene TRBJ2-7 matches the end of the DNA better, so the J call may be wrong. CDR3 length: 15 residues. The germline V gene encodes CDR1 MNHNS and CDR2 SASEGT.

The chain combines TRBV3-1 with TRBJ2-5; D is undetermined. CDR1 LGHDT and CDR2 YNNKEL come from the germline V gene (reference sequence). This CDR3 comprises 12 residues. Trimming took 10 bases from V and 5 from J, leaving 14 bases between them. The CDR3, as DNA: TGTGCCACCTCTCTAGTGGCCGAGACCCAGTACTTC. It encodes CATSLVAETQYF.

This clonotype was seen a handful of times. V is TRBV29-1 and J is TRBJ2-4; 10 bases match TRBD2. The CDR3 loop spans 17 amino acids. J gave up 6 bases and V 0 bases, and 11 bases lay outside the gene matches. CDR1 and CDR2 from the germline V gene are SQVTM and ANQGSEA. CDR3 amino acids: CSVEDGQLAGNRNIQYF. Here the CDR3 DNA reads TGCAGCGTTGAAGACGGTCAACTAGCGGGAAATCGAAACATTCAGTACTTC.

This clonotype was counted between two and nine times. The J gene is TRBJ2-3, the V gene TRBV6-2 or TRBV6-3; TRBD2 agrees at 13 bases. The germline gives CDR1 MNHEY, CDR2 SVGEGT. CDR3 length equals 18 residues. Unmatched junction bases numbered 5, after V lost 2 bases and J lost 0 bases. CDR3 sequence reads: CASSYGLAGVTSTDTQYF. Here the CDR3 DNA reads TGTGCCAGCAGTTACGGACTAGCGGGAGTCACTAGCACAGATACGCAGTATTTT.

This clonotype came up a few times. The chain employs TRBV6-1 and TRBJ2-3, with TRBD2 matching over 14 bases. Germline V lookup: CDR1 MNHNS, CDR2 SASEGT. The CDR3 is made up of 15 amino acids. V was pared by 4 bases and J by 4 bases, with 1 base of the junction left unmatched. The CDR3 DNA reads TGTGCCAGCAGTGGACTAGCGGGAGGGCCAGATACGCAGTATTTT. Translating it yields CASSGLAGGPDTQYF.

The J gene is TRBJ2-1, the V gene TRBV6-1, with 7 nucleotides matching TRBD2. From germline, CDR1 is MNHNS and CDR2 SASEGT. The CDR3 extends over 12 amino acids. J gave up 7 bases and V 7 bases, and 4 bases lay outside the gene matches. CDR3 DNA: TGTGCCAGCATAAGGGAGGGAAATGAGCAGTTCTTC. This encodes CASIREGNEQFF.

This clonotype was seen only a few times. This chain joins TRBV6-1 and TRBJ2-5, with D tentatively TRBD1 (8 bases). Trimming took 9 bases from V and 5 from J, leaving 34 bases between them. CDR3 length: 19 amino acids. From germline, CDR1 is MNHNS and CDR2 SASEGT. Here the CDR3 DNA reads TGTGCCAGGGGGGGGGGGGGGCAGGGGGCACGTCTGTGGGGCGAGACCCAGTACTTC. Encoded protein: CARGGGGQGARLWGETQYF.

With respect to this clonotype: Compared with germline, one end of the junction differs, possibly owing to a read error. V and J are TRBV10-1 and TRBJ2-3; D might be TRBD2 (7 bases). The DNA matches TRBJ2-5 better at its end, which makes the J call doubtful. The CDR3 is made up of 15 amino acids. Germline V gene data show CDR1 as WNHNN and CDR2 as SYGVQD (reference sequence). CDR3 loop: CGSGEGGRGTDTQYF. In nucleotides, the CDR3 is TGCGGCAGCGGGGAGGGGGGCCGTGGCACAGATACCCAGTACTTC.

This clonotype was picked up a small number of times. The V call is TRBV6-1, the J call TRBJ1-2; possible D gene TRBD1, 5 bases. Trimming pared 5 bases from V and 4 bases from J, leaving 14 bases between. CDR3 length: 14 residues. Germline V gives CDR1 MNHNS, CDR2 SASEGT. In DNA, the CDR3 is TGTGCCAGCAGTCCCGCAGGGCTCCTCTATGGCTACACCTTC. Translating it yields CASSPAGLLYGYTF.

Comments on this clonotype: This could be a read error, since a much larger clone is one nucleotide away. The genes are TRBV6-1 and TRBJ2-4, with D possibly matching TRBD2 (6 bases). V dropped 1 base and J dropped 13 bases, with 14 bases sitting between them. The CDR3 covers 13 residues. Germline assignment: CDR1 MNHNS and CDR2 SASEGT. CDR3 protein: CASSEGWSAGQYF. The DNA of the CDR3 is TGTGCCAGCAGTGAAGGTTGGTCCGCGGGACAGTACTTC.

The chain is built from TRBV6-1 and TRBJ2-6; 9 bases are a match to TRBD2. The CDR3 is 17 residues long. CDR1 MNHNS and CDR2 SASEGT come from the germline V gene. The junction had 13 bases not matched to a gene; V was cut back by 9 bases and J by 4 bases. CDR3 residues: CARGEAGGAGGANVLTF. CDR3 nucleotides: TGTGCCAGGGGGGAGGCGGGGGGGGCGGGGGGGGCCAACGTCCTGACTTTC.

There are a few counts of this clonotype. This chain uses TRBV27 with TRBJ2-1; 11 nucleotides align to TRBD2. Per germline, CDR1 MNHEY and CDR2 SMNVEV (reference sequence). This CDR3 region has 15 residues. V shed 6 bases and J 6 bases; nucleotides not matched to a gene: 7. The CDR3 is CASSLAGGPSNEQFF. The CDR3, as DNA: TGTGCCAGCAGCTTAGCGGGAGGGCCGAGCAATGAGCAGTTCTTC.

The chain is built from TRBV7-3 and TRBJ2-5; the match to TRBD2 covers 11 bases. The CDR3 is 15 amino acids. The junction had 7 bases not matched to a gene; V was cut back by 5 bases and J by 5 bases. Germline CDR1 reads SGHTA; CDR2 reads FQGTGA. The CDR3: CASSRLAGSSETQYF. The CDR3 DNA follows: TGTGCCAGCAGCCGACTAGCGGGATCGTCGGAGACCCAGTACTTC.

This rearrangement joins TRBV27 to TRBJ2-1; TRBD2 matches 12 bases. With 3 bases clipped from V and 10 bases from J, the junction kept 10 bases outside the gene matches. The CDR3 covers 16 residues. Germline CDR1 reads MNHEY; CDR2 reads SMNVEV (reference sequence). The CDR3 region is CASSFGTSGPRGEQFF. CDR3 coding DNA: TGTGCCAGCAGTTTTGGGACTAGCGGGCCGAGGGGGGAGCAGTTCTTC.

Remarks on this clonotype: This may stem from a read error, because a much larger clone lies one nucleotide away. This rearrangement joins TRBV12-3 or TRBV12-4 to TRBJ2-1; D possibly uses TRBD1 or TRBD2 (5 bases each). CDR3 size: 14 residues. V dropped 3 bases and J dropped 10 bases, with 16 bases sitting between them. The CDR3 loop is CASSLGPPYYEQFF. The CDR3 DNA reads TGTGCCAGCAGTTTGGGACCCCCCTACTACGAGCAGTTCTTC.

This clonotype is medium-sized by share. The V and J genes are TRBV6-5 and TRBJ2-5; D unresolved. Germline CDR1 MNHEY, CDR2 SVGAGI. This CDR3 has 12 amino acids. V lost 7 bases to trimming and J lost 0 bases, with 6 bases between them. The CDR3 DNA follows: TGTGCCAGCACATCGTACCAAGAGACCCAGTACTTC. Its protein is CASTSYQETQYF.

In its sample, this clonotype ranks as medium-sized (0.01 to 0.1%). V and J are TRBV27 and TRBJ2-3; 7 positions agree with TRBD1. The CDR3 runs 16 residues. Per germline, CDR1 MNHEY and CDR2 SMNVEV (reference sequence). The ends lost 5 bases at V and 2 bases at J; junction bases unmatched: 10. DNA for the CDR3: TGTGCCAGCAGTACAGGACAGGATTACTTCACAGATACGCAGTATTTT. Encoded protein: CASSTGQDYFTDTQYF.

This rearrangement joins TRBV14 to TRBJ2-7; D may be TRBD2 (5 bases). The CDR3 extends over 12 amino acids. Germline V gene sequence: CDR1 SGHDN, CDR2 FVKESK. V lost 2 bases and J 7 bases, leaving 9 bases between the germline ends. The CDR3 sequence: CASSQTRSEQYF. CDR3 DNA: TGTGCCAGCAGCCAAACTAGGTCGGAGCAGTACTTC.

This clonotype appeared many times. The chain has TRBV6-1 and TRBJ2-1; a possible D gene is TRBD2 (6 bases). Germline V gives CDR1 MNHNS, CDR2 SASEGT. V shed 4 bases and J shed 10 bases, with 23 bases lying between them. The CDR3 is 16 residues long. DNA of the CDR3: TGTGCCAGCAGTGGGGGAGGACGGGCCATGGTTCGCGAGCAGTTCTTC. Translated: CASSGGGRAMVREQFF.

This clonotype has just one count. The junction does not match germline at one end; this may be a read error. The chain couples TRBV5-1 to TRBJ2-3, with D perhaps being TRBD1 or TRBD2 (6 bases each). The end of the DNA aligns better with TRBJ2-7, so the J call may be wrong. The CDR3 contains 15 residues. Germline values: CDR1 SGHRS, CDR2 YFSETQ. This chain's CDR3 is CASGFGGRYQDTQYF. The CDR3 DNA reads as TGCGCCAGCGGCTTCGGGGGCCGTTACCAAGATACGCAGTACTTC.

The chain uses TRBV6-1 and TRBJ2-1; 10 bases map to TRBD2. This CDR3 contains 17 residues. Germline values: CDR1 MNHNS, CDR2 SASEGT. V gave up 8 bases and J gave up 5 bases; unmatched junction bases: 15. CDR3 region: CASRLAGPRRFNNEQFF. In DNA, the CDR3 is TGTGCCAGCCGACTAGCGGGCCCTCGCCGGTTCAACAATGAGCAGTTCTTC.